This T cell receptor beta chain comes out of a study of T cell responses to AZD1222 COVID-19 vaccine. Findings of the study overall: The number of AZD1222 recipients seropositive at baseline was only five or six.

Trimming removed 0 bases at V and 3 bases at J, with 14 bases between. CDR3 length: 16 residues. Germline V gene data show CDR1 as ENHRY and CDR2 as SYGVKD. The method was immunoSEQ multiplex PCR; TCRdb's version includes in-frame clones alone and lacks a portion of them. The sample holds around 140,000 clones, 80% to 95% seen once. Comment on this clone: The antigen is undetermined.

The receptor was isolated from an adult in good health. V and J are TRBV10-3 and TRBJ1-2, with D unresolved. This specimen consisted of peripheral blood, obtained on day 0 of MenACWY control vaccination. This chain's CDR3 is CAISESFQALHYGYTF. The CDR3 region has the DNA TGTGCCATCAGTGAGTCGTTTCAGGCACTACACTATGGCTACACCTTC.